This record concerns one T cell receptor beta chain sequence. Its antigen is not known. Given a much more abundant clone one base away, this may be a read error. Every sample yielded at least 6.5 million isolated PBMCs. The source of the sample is a study of blood T cells in healthy people across ages. Study-wide findings and caveats: Compared with aged donors, long-lived donors showed fewer expanded clones, suggesting selection. A roughly linear age-dependent decrease characterized TCR beta diversity per million T cells.

Per the germline V gene, CDR1 is ENHRY and CDR2 is SYGVKD. Trimming removed 4 bases from V and 5 bases from J, with 15 bases in between. CDR3 length: 14 amino acids. Sample-barcoded 5' priming and a J-beta primer mix drove a second PCR of about 7 to 12 cycles. Each CDR3 protein is one row after TCRdb ran MiXCR on the 5' RACE reads. The sample has around 1,700,000 distinct CDR3 sequences; about 28% are singletons. The clonotype originates from a woman between 25 and 40 years old in good health. The chain is built from TRBV10-3 and TRBJ2-7; D is perhaps TRBD1 or TRBD2 (7 bases each). The sample comprised blood. DNA of the CDR3: TGTGCCATCAGTGTAGGGCAGGGGGGGCACGAGCAGTACTTC. It is translated as CAISVGQGGHEQYF.